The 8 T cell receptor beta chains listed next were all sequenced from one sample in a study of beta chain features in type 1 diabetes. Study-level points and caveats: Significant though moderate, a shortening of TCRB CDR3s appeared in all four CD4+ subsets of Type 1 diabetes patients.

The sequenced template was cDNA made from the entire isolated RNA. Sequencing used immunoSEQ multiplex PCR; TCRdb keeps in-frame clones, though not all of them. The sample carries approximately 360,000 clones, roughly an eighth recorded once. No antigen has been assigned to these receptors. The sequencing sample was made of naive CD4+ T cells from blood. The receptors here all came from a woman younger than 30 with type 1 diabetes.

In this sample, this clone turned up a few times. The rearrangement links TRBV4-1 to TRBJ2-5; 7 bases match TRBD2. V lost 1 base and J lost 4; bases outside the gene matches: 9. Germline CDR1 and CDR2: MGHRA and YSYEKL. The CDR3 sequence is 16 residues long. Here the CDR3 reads CASSQVGGSSVETQYF. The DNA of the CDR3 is TGCGCCAGCAGCCAAGTGGGCGGGAGCTCGGTAGAGACCCAGTACTTC.

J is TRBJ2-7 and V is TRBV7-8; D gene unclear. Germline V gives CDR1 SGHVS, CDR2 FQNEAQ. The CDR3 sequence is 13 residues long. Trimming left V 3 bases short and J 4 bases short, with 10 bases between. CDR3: CASSLGPSYEQYF. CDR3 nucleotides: TGTGCCAGCAGCTTGGGCCCCTCGTACGAGCAGTACTTC. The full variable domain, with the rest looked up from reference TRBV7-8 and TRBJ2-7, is GAGVSQSPRYKVAKRGQDVALRCDPISGHVSLFWYQQALGQGPEFLTYFQNEAQLDKSGLPSDRFFAERPEGSVSTLKIQRTQQEDSAVYLCASSLGPSYEQYFGPGTRLTVT.

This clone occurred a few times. CDR3 coding DNA: TGTGCCAGCAGCCCGCTCTCAACTAGCGGGAGTTTATACGAGCAGTACTTC. Residues: CASSPLSTSGSLYEQYF. The V gene is TRBV7-9, the J gene TRBJ2-7; 11 bases are a match to TRBD2. The V gene end was trimmed by 5 bases and the J gene end by 4 bases; junction bases not matched to a gene: 13. There are 17 residues in the CDR3. Germline V gene lookup returns CDR1 SEHNR and CDR2 FQNEAQ (reference sequence).

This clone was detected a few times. In DNA form, the CDR3 reads TGTGCCAGCAGTAGGGGAAACACCGGGGAGCTGTTTTTT. This translates into CASSRGNTGELFF. The genes are TRBV6-4 and TRBJ2-2; tentative D call: TRBD1 (5 bases). CDR1 and CDR2 from the germline V gene are MRHNA and SNTAGT. The CDR3 length is 13 residues. V was cut by 5 bases and J by 2 bases, with 6 bases left in between.

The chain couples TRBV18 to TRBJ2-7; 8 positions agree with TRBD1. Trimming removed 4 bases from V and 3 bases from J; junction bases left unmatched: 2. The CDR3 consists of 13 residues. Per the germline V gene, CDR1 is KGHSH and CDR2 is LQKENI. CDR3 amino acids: CASSQGTGYEQYF. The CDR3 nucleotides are TGTGCCAGCTCACAAGGGACAGGCTACGAGCAGTACTTC.

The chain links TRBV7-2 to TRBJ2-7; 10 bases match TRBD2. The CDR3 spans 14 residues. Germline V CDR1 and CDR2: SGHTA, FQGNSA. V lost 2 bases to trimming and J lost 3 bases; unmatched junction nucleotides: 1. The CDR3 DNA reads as TGTGCCAGCAGCTTAACTAGCGGGGTCTACGAGCAGTACTTC. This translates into CASSLTSGVYEQYF.

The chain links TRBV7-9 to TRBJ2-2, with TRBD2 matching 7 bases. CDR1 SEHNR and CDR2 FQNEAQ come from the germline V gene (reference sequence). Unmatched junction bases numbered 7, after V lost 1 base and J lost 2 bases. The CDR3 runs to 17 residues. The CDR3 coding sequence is TGTGCCAGCAGCTTAGGGCGGGAGCGAAGAAACACCGGGGAGCTGTTTTTT. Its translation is CASSLGRERRNTGELFF.

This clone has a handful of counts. In DNA, the CDR3 is TGCGCCAGCAGCCAAGAGGCCAACTACGAGCAGTACTTC. Translation: CASSQEANYEQYF. The rearrangement links TRBV4-3 to TRBJ2-7; D is unresolved. The CDR3 has 13 residues. Trimming shortened V by 0 bases and J by 3 bases, and 6 bases separated the two germline ends. Germline V gene sequence: CDR1 LGHNA, CDR2 YSLEER.